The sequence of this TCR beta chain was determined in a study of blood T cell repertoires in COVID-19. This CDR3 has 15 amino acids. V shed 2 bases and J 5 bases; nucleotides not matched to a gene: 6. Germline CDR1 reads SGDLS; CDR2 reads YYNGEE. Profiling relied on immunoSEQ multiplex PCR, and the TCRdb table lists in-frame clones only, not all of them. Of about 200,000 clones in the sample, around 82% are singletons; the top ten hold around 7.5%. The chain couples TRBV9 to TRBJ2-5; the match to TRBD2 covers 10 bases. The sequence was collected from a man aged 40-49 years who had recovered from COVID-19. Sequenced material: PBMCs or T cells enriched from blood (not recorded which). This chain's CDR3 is CASSVLAGVDETQYF. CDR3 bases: TGTGCCAGCAGCGTCCTAGCGGGGGTCGATGAGACCCAGTACTTC.